This passage covers 21 T cell receptor beta chains from one sample sequenced in a study of blood T cell repertoires in COVID-19. The protocol was immunoSEQ multiplex PCR, while the TCRdb copy is restricted to in-frame clones and leaves out a portion. Found here are around 140,000 clones, approximately 80% of them singletons; the top ten hold about 9.4%. Sequenced sample: peripheral blood. Receptor source: a man aged 55 to 70 with active or convalescent COVID-19.

The chain couples TRBV6-1 to TRBJ1-5; possible D gene TRBD1, 5 bases. V dropped 1 base and J dropped 4 bases, with 8 bases sitting between them. Germline V gene data show CDR1 as MNHNS and CDR2 as SASEGT. The CDR3 is 14 residues long. CDR3 in DNA: TGTGCCAGCAGTGAAGGGGGGGGTAATCAGCCCCAGCATTTT. This sequence encodes CASSEGGGNQPQHF.

This chain joins TRBV19 and TRBJ1-1, with D possibly matching TRBD1 (5 bases). The CDR3 is 16 amino acids. With 0 bases removed from V and 4 bases from J, the gap between germline ends came to 15 bases. Germline V lookup: CDR1 LNHDA, CDR2 SQIVND (reference sequence). CDR3 bases: TGTGCCAGTAGTATAGACCTGGCAGGGTATGTCACTGAAGCTTTCTTT. Its protein product is CASSIDLAGYVTEAFF.

V usage is TRBV19 and J usage is TRBJ2-4, with TRBD2 identical over 9 bases. This CDR3 is built from 16 residues. The V and J ends lost 3 bases and 2 bases, in that order; junction bases with no gene match: 5. Germline V gene lookup returns CDR1 LNHDA and CDR2 SQIVND (reference sequence). CDR3 sequence reads: CASSIVSGSPKNIQYF. CDR3 bases: TGTGCCAGTAGTATCGTTAGCGGGAGCCCCAAAAACATTCAGTACTTC.

This sequence joins TRBV5-8 and TRBJ1-3; 8 bases are shared with TRBD1. The CDR3 spans 15 residues. The germline V gene has CDR1 SGHTS and CDR2 YDEGEE. The V and J ends lost 5 bases and 3 bases, in that order; junction bases with no gene match: 7. The CDR3 spells CASSVDREYGNTIYF. The CDR3 DNA sequence: TGTGCCAGCAGTGTGGACAGGGAATATGGAAACACCATATATTTT.

This sequence joins TRBV10-2 and TRBJ1-1; D is ambiguous. Trimming removed 8 bases from V and 3 bases from J, with 10 bases in between. This CDR3 region has 12 residues. Germline lookup yields CDR1 WSHSY and CDR2 SAAADI. Written as DNA, the CDR3 is TGCGCCAGCTCGACCAGGCACACTGAAGCTTTCTTT. It yields the protein CASSTRHTEAFF.

This clone was recorded once. J is TRBJ1-5 and V is TRBV27, with 10 bases aligning to TRBD1. The germline V gene has CDR1 MNHEY and CDR2 SMNVEV (reference sequence). J lost 4 bases, V lost 5 bases, and 5 bases had no gene match. CDR3 length: 15 residues. The CDR3: CASSPGQGLNQPQHF. In DNA form, the CDR3 reads TGTGCCAGCAGTCCGGGACAGGGGCTGAATCAGCCCCAGCATTTT.

V and J are TRBV7-2 and TRBJ2-3; D uncertain. V was cut by 1 base and J by 5 bases, with 13 bases left in between. This CDR3 is built from 15 residues. Germline loops: CDR1 SGHTA, CDR2 FQGNSA. CDR3 sequence: CASSLGGPGQDTQYF. The DNA for the CDR3 is TGTGCCAGCAGCTTAGGTGGCCCTGGCCAAGATACGCAGTATTTT.

The rearrangement joins TRBV19 to TRBJ1-2; D call uncertain. The CDR3 loop spans 13 amino acids. The germline gives CDR1 LNHDA, CDR2 SQIVND (reference sequence). The V end lost 3 bases, the J end lost 4 bases, and 9 bases lay between the germline ends. CDR3 nucleotides: TGTGCCAGTAGTATCGCCAGTACCTATGGCTACACCTTC. Translated: CASSIASTYGYTF.

The CDR3 loop is CAISGGGQKNEKLFF. The CDR3 nucleotides read TGTGCCATCAGTGGAGGGGGACAAAAAAATGAAAAACTGTTTTTT. The chain has TRBV10-3 and TRBJ1-4, with D possibly TRBD1 on 6 matching bases. CDR1 is ENHRY, CDR2 SYGVKD, per germline. V was cut by 4 bases and J by 5 bases, with 14 bases left in between. CDR3 length equals 15 residues.

This rearrangement joins TRBV7-2 to TRBJ1-1; possibly TRBD1 for D (6 bases). Germline CDR1 SGHTA, CDR2 FQGNSA. The V gene lost 6 bases and the J gene lost 1 base, with 12 bases spanning the gap. The CDR3 extends over 14 amino acids. The CDR3 region has the DNA TGTGCCAGCAGACCTGACAGGACGAACACTGAAGCTTTCTTT. Residues: CASRPDRTNTEAFF. Combining the CDR3 with reference TRBV7-2 and TRBJ1-1 gives the whole variable domain GAGVSQSPSNKVTEKGKDVELRCDPISGHTALYWYRQSLGQGLEFLIYFQGNSAPDKSGLPSDRFSAERTGGSVSTLTIQRTQQEDSAVYLCASRPDRTNTEAFFGQGTRLTVV.

The V gene is TRBV2, the J gene TRBJ1-2, with D hard to call. V lost 3 bases, J lost 6 bases, and 11 bases lay in between. CDR1 is SNHLY and CDR2 is FYNNEI in the germline V gene. This CDR3 has 13 residues. The chain's CDR3 is CASSEGGLHGYTF. The CDR3, as DNA: TGTGCCAGCAGTGAGGGAGGACTCCATGGCTACACCTTC.

This chain joins TRBV4-1 and TRBJ1-5, with D uncertain. With 5 bases removed from V and 3 bases from J, the gap between germline ends came to 11 bases. The CDR3 is 14 amino acids. Germline lookup yields CDR1 MGHRA and CDR2 YSYEKL. This CDR3 reads CASSATESNQPQHF. The CDR3, as DNA: TGCGCCAGCAGCGCTACTGAATCCAATCAGCCCCAGCATTTT.

This clone was observed a single time. This sequence joins TRBV9 and TRBJ2-7; 7 bases map to TRBD1. CDR3 length: 13 residues. V was pared by 5 bases and J by 4 bases, with 6 bases of the junction left unmatched. The germline V gene encodes CDR1 SGDLS and CDR2 YYNGEE. The DNA of the CDR3 is TGTGCCAGCAGTGCAGACAGGGAGTACGAGCAGTACTTC. Its protein product is CASSADREYEQYF.

V usage is TRBV18 and J usage is TRBJ1-5; possible D gene TRBD1, 5 bases. The CDR3 has 15 amino acids. Looked up from germline, CDR1 is KGHSH and CDR2 is LQKENI. Between the trimmed V and J ends, which lost 6 bases and 3 bases, there was a span of 15 bases. The CDR3 sequence: CASSPAVGANQPQHF. CDR3 nucleotide sequence: TGTGCCAGCTCCCCAGCGGTAGGGGCCAATCAGCCCCAGCATTTT.

The V call is TRBV4-3, the J call TRBJ1-6, with 7 bases fitting TRBD1. The CDR3 runs to 15 residues. Germline V gene lookup returns CDR1 LGHNA and CDR2 YSLEER. After removal of 2 bases from V and 5 bases from J, the junction contained 3 bases not matched to a gene. CDR3 loop: CASSQQQGHNSPLHF. In DNA, the CDR3 is TGCGCCAGCAGCCAACAACAGGGGCATAATTCACCCCTCCACTTT.

This clone has just one count. The V and J genes are TRBV30 and TRBJ1-2; D unclear. The CDR3 sequence is 12 residues long. Trimming took off 2 bases at V and 5 bases at J, with 9 bases between the two ends. The germline gives CDR1 GTSNPN, CDR2 SVGIG (reference sequence). The CDR3 DNA follows: TGTGCCTGGAGTCACGGCGGTTATGGCTACACCTTC. Translation gives CAWSHGGYGYTF.

This chain links TRBV12-3 or TRBV12-4 with TRBJ2-5, with D hard to call. The ends were cut back, 6 bases at V and 3 bases at J, with 5 bases in the middle. This CDR3 has 11 amino acids. CDR3 bases: TGTGCCAGCAGCCAAAAAGAGACCCAGTACTTC. It encodes CASSQKETQYF.

The rearrangement links TRBV7-2 to TRBJ1-2, with 12 bases aligning to TRBD1. Per the germline V gene, CDR1 is SGHTA and CDR2 is FQGNSA. The V gene end was trimmed by 4 bases and the J gene end by 5 bases; junction bases not matched to a gene: 5. The CDR3 spans 15 residues. The chain's CDR3 is CASSSGTGGVYGYTF. CDR3 coding DNA: TGTGCCAGCAGCTCTGGGACAGGGGGCGTTTATGGCTACACCTTC. The whole variable domain, remainder taken from reference TRBV7-2 and TRBJ1-2, is GAGVSQSPSNKVTEKGKDVELRCDPISGHTALYWYRQSLGQGLEFLIYFQGNSAPDKSGLPSDRFSAERTGGSVSTLTIQRTQQEDSAVYLCASSSGTGGVYGYTFGSGTRLTVV.

The chain couples TRBV6-5 to TRBJ2-1; 9 positions agree with TRBD2. V shed 2 bases and J 0 bases; nucleotides not matched to a gene: 2. The CDR3 spans 16 residues. CDR1 is MNHEY, CDR2 SVGAGI, per germline. CDR3 nucleotide sequence: TGTGCCAGCAGTTACCTTAGCGGGAGCTCCTACAATGAGCAGTTCTTC. This translates into CASSYLSGSSYNEQFF.

The gene calls are TRBV6-5 and TRBJ1-2, with 9 bases fitting TRBD1. V dropped 6 bases and J dropped 8; count of bases not matched to a gene: 10. The CDR3 totals 14 residues. From germline, CDR1 is MNHEY and CDR2 SVGAGI. The CDR3 spells CASRETGGLRGYTF. The CDR3, as DNA: TGTGCCAGCAGGGAGACAGGGGGATTGCGGGGCTACACCTTC.

This chain uses TRBV25-1 with TRBJ2-1; D is uncertain. The CDR3 sequence is 17 residues long. The V gene's germline CDR1 is MGHDK and CDR2 SYGVNS. Trimming removed 4 bases from V and 4 bases from J, with 20 bases in between. The chain's CDR3 is CASSGNPEDNSYNEQFF. As DNA, the CDR3 is TGTGCCAGCAGTGGCAATCCTGAGGATAATTCTTACAATGAGCAGTTCTTC.